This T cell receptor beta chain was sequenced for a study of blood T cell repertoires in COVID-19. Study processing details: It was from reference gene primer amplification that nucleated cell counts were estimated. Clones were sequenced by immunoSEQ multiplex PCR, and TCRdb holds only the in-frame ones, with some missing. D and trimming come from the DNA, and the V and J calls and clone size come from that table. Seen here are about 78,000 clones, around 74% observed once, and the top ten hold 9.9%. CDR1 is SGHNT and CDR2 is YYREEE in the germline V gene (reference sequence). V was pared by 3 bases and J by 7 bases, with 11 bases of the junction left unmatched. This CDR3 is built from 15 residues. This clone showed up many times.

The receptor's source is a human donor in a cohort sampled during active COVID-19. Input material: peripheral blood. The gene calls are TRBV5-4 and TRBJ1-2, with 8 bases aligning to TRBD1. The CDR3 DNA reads TGTGCCAGCAGCTCCACCTCAGGGGGCGCGGTTGGCTACACCTTC. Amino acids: CASSSTSGGAVGYTF.